Listed below are T cell receptor beta chains from one sample, sequenced in a study of blood T cells in healthy people across ages. TCRdb independently ran MiXCR on the 5' RACE reads; one entry per CDR3 protein. The sample lists hundreds of thousands of distinct CDR3 sequences, about 53% occurring once. Sequencing input: blood. The receptors come from a man older than 75 in good health. Both conserved end residues are part of each CDR3. A D gene is named only where the DNA matches it firmly. Clone size, where shown, is once, few, many, or a class for clones that have expanded.

TRBJ1-2 | . | TRBV6-5 | few | CASSYSRGLNGYTF | TGTGCCAGCAGTTACTCGAGAGGCTTAAATGGCTACACCTTC
TRBJ2-4 | TRBD1 | TRBV3-1 | few | CASSVRTGVDIQYF | TGTGCCAGCAGCGTACGGACAGGGGTGGACATTCAGTACTTC
TRBJ2-1 | TRBD2 | TRBV5-6 | few | CASSLPERENYEQFF | TGTGCCAGCAGCCTCCCGGAGCGGGAGAACTATGAGCAGTTCTTC
TRBJ2-7 | TRBD2 | TRBV7-2 | few | CASSLELAGAYEQYF | TGTGCCAGCAGCTTAGAACTAGCGGGAGCCTACGAGCAGTACTTC
TRBJ2-1 | TRBD2 | TRBV6-1 | . | CASRRTSGISYNEQFF | TGTGCCAGCCGGAGGACTAGCGGGATTTCCTACAATGAGCAGTTCTTC
TRBJ1-1 | TRBD1 | TRBV4-1 | . | CASSQVPQGVGNTEAFF | TGCGCCAGCAGCCAAGTTCCACAGGGGGTTGGGAACACTGAAGCTTTCTTT
TRBJ2-5 | . | TRBV2 | few | CASMRGDRTDQETQYF | TGTGCCAGCATGAGAGGGGACCGGACAGACCAGGAGACCCAGTACTTC
TRBJ2-7 | TRBD2 | TRBV4-2 | few | CASSQGETSGRSEQYF | TGTGCCAGCAGCCAGGGGGAGACTAGCGGGAGGAGCGAGCAGTACTTC
TRBJ2-5 | . | TRBV20-1 | . | CSATRALQETQYF | TGCAGTGCTACCAGAGCTCTCCAAGAGACCCAGTACTTC
TRBJ1-5 | . | TRBV2 | . | CASTGQYMGNQPQHF | TGTGCCAGCACAGGCCAATACATGGGCAATCAGCCCCAGCATTTT
TRBJ1-6 | . | TRBV2 | . | CASSDDVNSPLHF | TGTGCCAGCAGTGATGATGTTAATTCACCCCTCCACTTT
TRBJ1-5 | . | TRBV20-1 | . | CSARGTSSIAGQPQHF | TGCAGTGCTAGAGGGACAAGTTCTATAGCTGGTCAGCCCCAGCATTTT
TRBJ2-7 | . | TRBV25-1 | . | CASSAPGALSYEQYF | TGTGCCAGCAGTGCACCGGGGGCCCTCTCCTACGAGCAGTACTTC
TRBJ2-1 | . | TRBV7-3 | many | CASSANSYNEQFF | TGTGCCAGCAGTGCGAACTCCTACAATGAGCAGTTCTTC
TRBJ2-7 | . | TRBV29-1 | many | CSVGTDYAQYF | TGCAGCGTGGGGACGGACTACGCGCAGTACTTC
TRBJ2-7 | TRBD1 | TRBV4-3 | . | CASSRLTGTGLGEQYF | TGCGCCAGCAGCCGGCTCACCGGGACAGGGTTGGGCGAGCAGTACTTC
TRBJ2-7 | . | TRBV27 | . | CASSFSPGMFYEQYF | TGTGCCAGCAGTTTTTCCCCGGGAATGTTCTACGAGCAGTACTTC
TRBJ1-2 | . | TRBV20-1 | few | CSARWEGQIYGYTF | TGCAGTGCTAGATGGGAGGGACAAATCTATGGCTACACCTTC
TRBJ2-4 | . | TRBV12-3/TRBV12-4 | . | CASSFGARQREQYF | TGTGCCAGCAGTTTCGGGGCGCGACAGAGGGAGCAGTACTTC
TRBJ2-5 | TRBD2 | TRBV7-9 | few | CASSLVSGGTETQYF | TGTGCCAGCAGCTTAGTGAGCGGGGGTACCGAGACCCAGTACTTC
TRBJ1-2 | . | TRBV7-6 | . | CASSLVQGQRDGYTF | TGTGCCAGCAGCTTAGTCCAGGGGCAGAGAGATGGCTACACCTTC
TRBJ1-6 | . | TRBV3-1 | . | CASSSRNPASPLHF | TGTGCCAGCAGCTCGCGGAACCCCGCTTCACCCCTCCACTTT
TRBJ2-4 | TRBD2 | TRBV6-1 | . | CASSLPGLAGNIQYF | TGTGCCAGCAGCCTACCGGGACTAGCGGGAAACATTCAGTACTTC
TRBJ1-1 | . | TRBV29-1 | once | CSVELTANTEAFF | TGCAGCGTAGAGTTGACAGCAAACACTGAAGCTTTCTTT
TRBJ2-7 | . | TRBV5-1 | . | CASSSRFTGGAYEQYF | TGCGCCAGCAGCTCCCGGTTTACCGGGGGCGCCTACGAGCAGTACTTC
TRBJ2-3 | . | TRBV3-1 | . | CASSQAQGYKDTQYF | TGTGCCAGCAGCCAAGCGCAGGGTTATAAAGATACGCAGTATTTT
TRBJ2-7 | TRBD1 | TRBV6-1 | . | CAGSASTGGGYEQYF | TGTGCCGGCAGTGCCTCGACAGGGGGCGGCTACGAGCAGTACTTC
TRBJ2-3 | TRBD2 | TRBV3-1 | few | CASSQDQNGRSTDTQYF | TGTGCCAGCAGCCAAGATCAGAACGGGAGGAGCACAGATACGCAGTATTTT
TRBJ1-1 | . | TRBV6-5 | . | CASSYGRGGNTEAFF | TGTGCCAGCAGTTACGGGAGAGGGGGGAACACTGAAGCTTTCTTT
TRBJ2-4 | . | TRBV13 | . | CASSPRGGEVDIQYF | TGTGCCAGCAGCCCAAGAGGGGGGGAGGTGGACATTCAGTACTTC
TRBJ2-7 | . | TRBV7-2 | few | CASRSLPFSSYEQYF | TGTGCCAGCAGATCTCTTCCCTTTAGCTCCTACGAGCAGTACTTC
TRBJ2-2 | . | TRBV28 | . | CASRARGTRANTGELFF | TGTGCCAGCAGGGCTCGTGGAACACGGGCGAACACCGGGGAGCTGTTTTTT
TRBJ2-7 | . | TRBV5-1 | . | CASSLETPYEQYF | TGCGCCAGCAGCTTGGAGACCCCCTACGAGCAGTACTTC
TRBJ2-7 | TRBD2 | TRBV15 | . | CATSRDVGGSVYEQYF | TGTGCCACCAGCAGGGATGTCGGGGGGTCTGTCTACGAGCAGTACTTC
TRBJ2-3 | TRBD2 | TRBV3-1 | . | CASSHGAGDRYAYF | TGTGCCAGCAGCCACGGAGCGGGAGACAGATACGCGTATTTT
TRBJ2-6 | . | TRBV5-1 | . | CASSSYRVAGANVLTF | TGCGCCAGCAGCAGCTACAGGGTAGCTGGGGCCAACGTCCTGACTTTC
TRBJ2-7 | . | TRBV7-6 | once | CASSLEGTGSSYEQYF | TGTGCCAGCAGCTTAGAGGGGACGGGAAGCTCCTACGAGCAGTACTTC
TRBJ1-2 | . | TRBV5-1 | . | CASSLNGADYGYTF | TGCGCCAGCAGCTTGAACGGAGCAGACTATGGCTACACCTTC
TRBJ1-1 | . | TRBV25-1 | . | CASSEYGSNTEAFF | TGTGCCAGCAGTGAATATGGGTCGAACACTGAAGCTTTCTTT
TRBJ2-1 | . | TRBV12-5 | few | CASGLGGLFQEFF | TGTGCTAGTGGTTTGGGCGGACTATTTCAGGAGTTCTTC
TRBJ2-1 | . | TRBV29-1 | few | CSVAPTYNEQFF | TGCAGCGTTGCGCCGACCTACAATGAGCAGTTCTTC
TRBJ2-2 | TRBD1 | TRBV2 | few | CASSLQGADTGELFF | TGTGCCAGCAGCCTACAGGGGGCAGACACCGGGGAGCTGTTTTTT
TRBJ1-2 | . | TRBV20-1 | few | CSANKGRSSYGYTF | TGCAGTGCTAACAAAGGGAGGTCCAGCTATGGCTACACCTTC
TRBJ1-1 | . | TRBV3-1 | . | CASSQESLKRAFF | TGTGCCAGCAGCCAAGAGTCCCTAAAGAGAGCTTTCTTT
TRBJ2-3 | TRBD2 | TRBV20-1 | few | CSAAALAGSTDTQYF | TGCAGTGCTGCTGCACTAGCGGGGAGCACAGATACGCAGTATTTT
TRBJ2-4 | . | TRBV6-5 | . | CASKATLAKNIQYF | TGTGCCAGCAAGGCAACTCTAGCCAAAAACATTCAGTACTTC
TRBJ2-7 | TRBD2 | TRBV20-1 | few | CSAVAPLAGVVEQYF | TGCAGTGCTGTCGCCCCACTAGCGGGAGTAGTAGAGCAGTACTTC
TRBJ1-2 | . | TRBV29-1 | . | CSVAQPSQGYTF | TGCAGCGTTGCTCAGCCCTCTCAAGGCTACACCTTC
TRBJ2-5 | TRBD1 | TRBV29-1 | . | CSVRDRGFQETQYF | TGCAGCGTTCGCGACAGGGGCTTCCAAGAGACCCAGTACTTC
TRBJ2-5 | TRBD2 | TRBV4-1 | few | CASSQDTGTSGTGQYF | TGCGCCAGCAGCCAAGACACCGGGACTAGCGGGACCGGGCAGTACTTC
TRBJ1-2 | . | TRBV6-1 | . | CASSNRGRYYGYTF | TGTGCCAGCAGTAACCGGGGCAGATACTATGGCTACACCTTC
TRBJ2-4 | TRBD2 | TRBV20-1 | . | CSATSGLALGNIQYF | TGCAGTGCCACCTCAGGACTAGCCTTGGGGAACATTCAGTACTTC
TRBJ1-2 | TRBD1 | TRBV10-3 | . | CAISQGADGYTF | TGTGCCATCAGTCAGGGGGCCGATGGCTACACCTTC
TRBJ2-1 | . | TRBV9 | . | CASSVGSSGGEQFF | TGTGCCAGCAGCGTAGGGTCTAGTGGGGGTGAGCAGTTCTTC
TRBJ2-7 | TRBD2 | TRBV5-6 | many | CASSQTSGSYEQYF | TGTGCCAGCAGCCAAACTAGCGGCTCCTACGAGCAGTACTTC
TRBJ2-5 | . | TRBV27 | . | CASRALGIQETQYF | TGTGCCAGCAGGGCCCTGGGGATCCAAGAGACCCAGTACTTC
TRBJ2-1 | . | TRBV5-5 | . | CASSSGVVYNEQFF | TGTGCCAGCAGCTCAGGGGTAGTGTACAATGAGCAGTTCTTC